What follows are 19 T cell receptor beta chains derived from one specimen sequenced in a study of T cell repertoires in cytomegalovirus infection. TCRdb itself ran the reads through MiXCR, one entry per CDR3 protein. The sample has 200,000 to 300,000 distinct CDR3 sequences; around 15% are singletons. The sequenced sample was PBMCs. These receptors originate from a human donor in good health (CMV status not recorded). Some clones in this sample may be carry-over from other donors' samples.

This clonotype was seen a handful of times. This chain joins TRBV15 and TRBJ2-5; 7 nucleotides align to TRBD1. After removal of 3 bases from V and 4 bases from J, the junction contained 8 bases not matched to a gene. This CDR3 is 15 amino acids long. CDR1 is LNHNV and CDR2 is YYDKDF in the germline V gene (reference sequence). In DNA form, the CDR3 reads TGTGCCACCAGCAGTTCCGGGACAGTTGGAGAGACCCAGTACTTC. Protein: CATSSSGTVGETQYF.

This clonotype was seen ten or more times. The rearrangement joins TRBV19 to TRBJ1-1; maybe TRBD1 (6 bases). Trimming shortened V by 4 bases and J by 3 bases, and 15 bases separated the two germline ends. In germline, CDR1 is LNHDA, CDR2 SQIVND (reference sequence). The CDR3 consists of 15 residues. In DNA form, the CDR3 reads TGTGCCAGTAGTACCCGGGGGGGCGGGTACACTGAAGCTTTCTTT. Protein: CASSTRGGGYTEAFF.

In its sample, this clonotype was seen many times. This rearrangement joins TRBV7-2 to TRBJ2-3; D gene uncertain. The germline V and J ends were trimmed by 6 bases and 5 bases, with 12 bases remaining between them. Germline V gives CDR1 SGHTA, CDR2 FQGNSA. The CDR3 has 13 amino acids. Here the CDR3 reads CASSTDLGDTQYF. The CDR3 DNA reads TGTGCCAGCAGTACGGACCTGGGAGATACGCAGTATTTT. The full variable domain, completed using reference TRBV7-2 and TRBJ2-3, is GAGVSQSPSNKVTEKGKDVELRCDPISGHTALYWYRQSLGQGLEFLIYFQGNSAPDKSGLPSDRFSAERTGGSVSTLTIQRTQQEDSAVYLCASSTDLGDTQYFGPGTRLTVL.

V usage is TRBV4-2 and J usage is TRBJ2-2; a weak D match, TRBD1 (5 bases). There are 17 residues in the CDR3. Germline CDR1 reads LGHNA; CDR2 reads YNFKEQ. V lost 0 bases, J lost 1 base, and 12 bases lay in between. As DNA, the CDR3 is TGTGCCAGCAGCCAAGATAATATGGGGCTGAACACCGGGGAGCTGTTTTTT. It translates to CASSQDNMGLNTGELFF.

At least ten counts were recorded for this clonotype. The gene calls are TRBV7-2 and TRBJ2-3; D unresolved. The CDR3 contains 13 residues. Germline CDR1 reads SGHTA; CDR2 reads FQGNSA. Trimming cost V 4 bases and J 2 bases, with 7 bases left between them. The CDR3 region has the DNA TGTGCCAGCAGCTCTCTTTTCACAGATACGCAGTATTTT. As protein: CASSSLFTDTQYF.

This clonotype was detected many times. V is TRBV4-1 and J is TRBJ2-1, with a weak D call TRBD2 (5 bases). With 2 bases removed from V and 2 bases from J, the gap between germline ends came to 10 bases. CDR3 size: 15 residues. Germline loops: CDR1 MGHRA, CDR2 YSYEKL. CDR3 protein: CASSQILVPYNEQFF. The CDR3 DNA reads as TGCGCCAGCAGCCAAATACTAGTACCCTACAATGAGCAGTTCTTC.

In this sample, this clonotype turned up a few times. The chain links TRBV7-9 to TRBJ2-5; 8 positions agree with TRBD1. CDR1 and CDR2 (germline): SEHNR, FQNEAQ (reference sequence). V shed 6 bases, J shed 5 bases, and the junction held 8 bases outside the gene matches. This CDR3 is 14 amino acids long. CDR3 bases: TGTGCCAGCAGAGGACAGGGTGGTTCTGAGACCCAGTACTTC. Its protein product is CASRGQGGSETQYF.

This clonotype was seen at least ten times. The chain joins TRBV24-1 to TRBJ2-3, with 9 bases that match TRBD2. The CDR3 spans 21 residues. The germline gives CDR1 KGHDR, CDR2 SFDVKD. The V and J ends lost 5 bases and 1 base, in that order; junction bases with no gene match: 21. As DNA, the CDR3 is TGTGCCACCAGTGCCACCCCCCAGGGACTAGCCGAGACCTGGGGCACAGATACGCAGTATTTT. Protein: CATSATPQGLAETWGTDTQYF.

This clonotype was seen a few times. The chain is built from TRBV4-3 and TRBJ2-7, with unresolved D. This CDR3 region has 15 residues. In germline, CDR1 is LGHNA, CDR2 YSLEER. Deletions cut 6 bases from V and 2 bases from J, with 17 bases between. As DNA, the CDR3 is TGCGCCAGCAGTCTGGGAACAGACTGGACCTACGAGCAGTACTTC. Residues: CASSLGTDWTYEQYF.

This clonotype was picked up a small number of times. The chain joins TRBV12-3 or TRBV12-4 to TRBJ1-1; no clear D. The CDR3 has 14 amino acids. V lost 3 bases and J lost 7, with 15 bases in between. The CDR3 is CASSFRLNDYEAFF. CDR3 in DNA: TGTGCCAGCAGTTTTCGGCTGAATGATTATGAAGCTTTCTTT.

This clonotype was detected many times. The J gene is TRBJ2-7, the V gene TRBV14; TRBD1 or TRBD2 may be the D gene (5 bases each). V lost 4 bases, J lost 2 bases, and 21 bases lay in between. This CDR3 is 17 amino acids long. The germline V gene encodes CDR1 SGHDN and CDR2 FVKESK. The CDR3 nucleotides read TGTGCCAGCAGCCCCGGCCGCCCGGGACGGGTGCCCTACGAGCAGTACTTC. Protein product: CASSPGRPGRVPYEQYF.

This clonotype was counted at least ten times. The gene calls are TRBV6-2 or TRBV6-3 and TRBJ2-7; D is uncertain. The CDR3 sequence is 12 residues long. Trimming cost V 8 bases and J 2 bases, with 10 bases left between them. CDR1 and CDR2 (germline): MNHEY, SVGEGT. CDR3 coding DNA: TGTGCCAGCTCCGACGGAGCCTACGAGCAGTACTTC. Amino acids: CASSDGAYEQYF.

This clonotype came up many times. CDR3 in DNA: TGTGCCAGCAGCCGCCGGGGCTTCTATAATTCACCCCTCCACTTT. This translates into CASSRRGFYNSPLHF. The chain employs TRBV7-2 and TRBJ1-6, with a possible D match to TRBD1 (5 bases). The germline V and J ends were trimmed by 5 bases and 3 bases, with 11 bases remaining between them. Per germline, CDR1 SGHTA and CDR2 FQGNSA. CDR3 length: 15 amino acids. The entire variable domain, with the rest obtained from reference TRBV7-2 and TRBJ1-6, is as follows: GAGVSQSPSNKVTEKGKDVELRCDPISGHTALYWYRQSLGQGLEFLIYFQGNSAPDKSGLPSDRFSAERTGGSVSTLTIQRTQQEDSAVYLCASSRRGFYNSPLHFGNGTRLTVT.

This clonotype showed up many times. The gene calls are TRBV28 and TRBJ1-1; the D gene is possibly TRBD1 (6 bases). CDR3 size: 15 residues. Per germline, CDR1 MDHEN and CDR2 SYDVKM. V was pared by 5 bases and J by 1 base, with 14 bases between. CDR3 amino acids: CASSASGAGNTEAFF. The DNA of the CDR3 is TGTGCCAGCAGTGCCTCAGGGGCGGGGAACACTGAAGCTTTCTTT.

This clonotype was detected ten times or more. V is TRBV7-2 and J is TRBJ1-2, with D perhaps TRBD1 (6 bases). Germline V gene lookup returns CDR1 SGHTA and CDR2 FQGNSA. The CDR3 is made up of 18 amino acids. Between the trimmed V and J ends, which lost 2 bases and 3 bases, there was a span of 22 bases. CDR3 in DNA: TGTGCCAGCAGCTTATGGGGGGCACCGAACAGGGAGGACTATGGCTACACCTTC. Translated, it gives CASSLWGAPNREDYGYTF.

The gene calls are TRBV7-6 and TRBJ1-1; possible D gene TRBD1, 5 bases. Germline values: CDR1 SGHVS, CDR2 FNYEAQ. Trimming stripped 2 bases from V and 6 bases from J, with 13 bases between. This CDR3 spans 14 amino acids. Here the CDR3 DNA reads TGTGCCAGCAGCTTATCGGGCTCGGGGGCTGAAGCTTTCTTT. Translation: CASSLSGSGAEAFF. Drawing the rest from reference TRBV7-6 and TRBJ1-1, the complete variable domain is GAGVSQSPRYKVTKRGQDVALRCDPISGHVSLYWYRQALGQGPEFLTYFNYEAQQDKSGLPNDRFSAERPEGSISTLTIQRTEQRDSAMYRCASSLSGSGAEAFFGQGTRLTVV.

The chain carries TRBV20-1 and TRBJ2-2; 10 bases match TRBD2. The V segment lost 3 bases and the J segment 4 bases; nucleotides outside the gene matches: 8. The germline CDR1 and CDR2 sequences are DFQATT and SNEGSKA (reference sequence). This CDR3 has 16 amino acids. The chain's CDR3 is CSASTGLAFGTGELFF. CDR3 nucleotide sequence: TGCAGTGCTAGCACGGGACTAGCGTTTGGCACCGGGGAGCTGTTTTTT.

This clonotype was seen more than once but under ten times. In DNA, the CDR3 is TGTGCCAGCAGCGTACGGGGGACAGGGTATGAAAAACTGTTTTTT. It is translated as CASSVRGTGYEKLFF. This chain links TRBV9 with TRBJ1-4; 9 nucleotides agree with TRBD1. This CDR3 is 15 amino acids long. V lost 1 base and J lost 6; bases outside the gene matches: 4. CDR1 and CDR2 from the germline V gene are SGDLS and YYNGEE.

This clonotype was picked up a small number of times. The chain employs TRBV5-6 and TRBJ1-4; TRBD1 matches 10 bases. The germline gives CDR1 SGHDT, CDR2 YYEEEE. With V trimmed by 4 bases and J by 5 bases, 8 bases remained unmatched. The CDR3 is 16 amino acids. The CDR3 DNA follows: TGTGCCAGCAGCCCCGACAGGGGGCTCTTGAATGAAAAACTGTTTTTT. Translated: CASSPDRGLLNEKLFF.